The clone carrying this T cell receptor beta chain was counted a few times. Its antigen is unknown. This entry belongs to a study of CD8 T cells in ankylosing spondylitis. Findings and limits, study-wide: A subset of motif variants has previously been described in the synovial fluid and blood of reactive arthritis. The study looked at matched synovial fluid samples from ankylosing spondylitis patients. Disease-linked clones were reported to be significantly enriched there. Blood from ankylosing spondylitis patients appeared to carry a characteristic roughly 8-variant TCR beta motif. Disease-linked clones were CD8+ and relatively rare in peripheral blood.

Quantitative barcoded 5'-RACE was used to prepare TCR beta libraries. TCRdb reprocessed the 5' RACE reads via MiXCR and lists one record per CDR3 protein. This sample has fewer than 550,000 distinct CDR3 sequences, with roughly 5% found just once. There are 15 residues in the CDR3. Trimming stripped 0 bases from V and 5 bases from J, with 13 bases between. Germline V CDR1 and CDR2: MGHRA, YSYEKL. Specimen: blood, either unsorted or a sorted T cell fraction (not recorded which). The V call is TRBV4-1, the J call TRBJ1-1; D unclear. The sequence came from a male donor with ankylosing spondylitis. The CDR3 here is CASSQDPGPRTEAFF. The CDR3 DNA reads TGCGCCAGCAGCCAAGATCCCGGGCCGAGGACTGAAGCTTTCTTT.